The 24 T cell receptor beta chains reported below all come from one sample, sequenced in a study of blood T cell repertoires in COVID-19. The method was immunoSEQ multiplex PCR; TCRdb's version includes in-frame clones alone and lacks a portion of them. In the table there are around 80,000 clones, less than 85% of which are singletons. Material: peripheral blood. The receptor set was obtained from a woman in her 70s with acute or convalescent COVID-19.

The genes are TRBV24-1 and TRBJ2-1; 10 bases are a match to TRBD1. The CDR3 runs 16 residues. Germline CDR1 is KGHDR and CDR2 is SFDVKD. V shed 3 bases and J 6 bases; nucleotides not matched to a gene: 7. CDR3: CATSDNRDRGANEQFF. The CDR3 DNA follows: TGTGCCACCAGTGATAACCGGGACAGGGGTGCCAATGAGCAGTTCTTC.

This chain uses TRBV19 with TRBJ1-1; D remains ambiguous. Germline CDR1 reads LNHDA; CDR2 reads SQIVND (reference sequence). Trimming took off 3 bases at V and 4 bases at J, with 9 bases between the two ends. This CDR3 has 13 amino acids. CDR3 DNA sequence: TGTGCCAGTAGTATGGGCCTGACCACTGAAGCTTTCTTT. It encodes CASSMGLTTEAFF.

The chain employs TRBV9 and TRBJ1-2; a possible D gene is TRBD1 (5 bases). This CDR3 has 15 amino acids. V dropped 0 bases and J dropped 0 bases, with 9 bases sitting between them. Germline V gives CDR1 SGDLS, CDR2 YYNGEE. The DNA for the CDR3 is TGTGCCAGCAGCGTAGAGACAGCGTCTAACTATGGCTACACCTTC. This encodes CASSVETASNYGYTF. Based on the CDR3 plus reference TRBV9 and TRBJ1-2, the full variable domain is DSGVTQTPKHLITATGQRVTLRCSPRSGDLSVYWYQQSLDQGLQFLIQYYNGEERAKGNILERFSAQQFPDLHSELNLSSLELGDSALYFCASSVETASNYGYTFGSGTRLTVV.

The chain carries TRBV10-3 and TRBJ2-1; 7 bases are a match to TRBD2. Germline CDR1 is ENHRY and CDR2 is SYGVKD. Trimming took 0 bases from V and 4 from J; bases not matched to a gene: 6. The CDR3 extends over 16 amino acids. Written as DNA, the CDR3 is TGTGCCATCAGTGAGTCGGGGACTAATTGGTACAATGAGCAGTTCTTC. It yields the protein CAISESGTNWYNEQFF.

CDR3 loop: CASSSGQPSPLHF. The CDR3 bases are TGTGCCAGCAGCTCGGGACAGCCTTCACCCCTCCACTTT. The chain recombines TRBV7-2 with TRBJ1-6, with 7 bases identical to TRBD1. The CDR3 has 13 residues. The V segment lost 4 bases and the J segment 9 bases; nucleotides outside the gene matches: 3. The germline V gene encodes CDR1 SGHTA and CDR2 FQGNSA.

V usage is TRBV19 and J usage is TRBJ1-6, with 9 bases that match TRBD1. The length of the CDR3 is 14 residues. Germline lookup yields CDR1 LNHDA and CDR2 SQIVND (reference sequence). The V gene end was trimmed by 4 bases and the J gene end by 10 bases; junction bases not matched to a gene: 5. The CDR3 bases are TGTGCCAGTAGTACCGGGACAGGGCGATCACCCCTCCACTTT. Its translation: CASSTGTGRSPLHF.

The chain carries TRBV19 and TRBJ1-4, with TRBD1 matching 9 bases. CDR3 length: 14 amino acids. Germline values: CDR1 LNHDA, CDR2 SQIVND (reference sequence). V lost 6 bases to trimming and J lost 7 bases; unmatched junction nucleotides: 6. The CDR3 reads CASSLQGAGEKLFF. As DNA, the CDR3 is TGTGCCAGTAGCCTACAGGGGGCCGGTGAAAAACTGTTTTTT. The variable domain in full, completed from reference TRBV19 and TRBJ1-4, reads DGGITQSPKYLFRKEGQNVTLSCEQNLNHDAMYWYRQDPGQGLRLIYYSQIVNDFQKGDIAEGYSVSREKKESFPLTVTSAQKNPTAFYLCASSLQGAGEKLFFGSGTQLSVL.

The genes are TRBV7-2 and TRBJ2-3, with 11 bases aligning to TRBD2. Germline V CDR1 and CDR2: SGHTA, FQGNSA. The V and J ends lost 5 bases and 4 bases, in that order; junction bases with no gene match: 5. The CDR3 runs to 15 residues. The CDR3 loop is CASSPSGGPSDTQYF. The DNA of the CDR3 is TGTGCCAGCAGCCCTAGCGGGGGGCCCTCAGATACGCAGTATTTT.

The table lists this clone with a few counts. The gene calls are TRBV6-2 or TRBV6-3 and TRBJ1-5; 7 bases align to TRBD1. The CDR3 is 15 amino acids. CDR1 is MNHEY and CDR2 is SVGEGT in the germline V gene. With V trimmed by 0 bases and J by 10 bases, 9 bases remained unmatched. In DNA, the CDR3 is TGTGCCAGCAGTTACTCCTGGACAGGCGGGATTCCCCAGCATTTT. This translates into CASSYSWTGGIPQHF.

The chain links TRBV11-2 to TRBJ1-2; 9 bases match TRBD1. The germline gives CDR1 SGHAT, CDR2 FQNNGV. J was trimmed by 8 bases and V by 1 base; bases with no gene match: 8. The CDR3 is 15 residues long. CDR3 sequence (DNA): TGTGCCAGCAGCTTAGTGGAGGGACAGGGAAGAGGCTACACCTTC. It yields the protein CASSLVEGQGRGYTF.

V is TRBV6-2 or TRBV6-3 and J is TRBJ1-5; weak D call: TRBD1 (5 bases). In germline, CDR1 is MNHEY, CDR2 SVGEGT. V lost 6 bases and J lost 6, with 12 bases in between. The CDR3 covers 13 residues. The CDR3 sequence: CASSPLGLQPQHF. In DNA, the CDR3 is TGTGCCAGCAGCCCCTTGGGGCTTCAGCCCCAGCATTTT.

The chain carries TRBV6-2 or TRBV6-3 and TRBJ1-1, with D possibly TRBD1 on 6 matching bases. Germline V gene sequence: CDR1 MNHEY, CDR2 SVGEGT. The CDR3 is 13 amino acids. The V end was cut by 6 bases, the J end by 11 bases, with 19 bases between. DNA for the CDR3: TGTGCCAGCAGCCCCCGGGACACAGGATGGGCTTTCTTT. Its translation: CASSPRDTGWAFF.

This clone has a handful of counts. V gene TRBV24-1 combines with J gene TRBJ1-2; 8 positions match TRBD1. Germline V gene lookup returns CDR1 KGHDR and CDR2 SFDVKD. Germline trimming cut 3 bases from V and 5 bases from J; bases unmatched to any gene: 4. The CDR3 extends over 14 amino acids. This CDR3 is CATSDTRQGYGYTF. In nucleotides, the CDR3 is TGTGCCACCAGTGATACCCGACAGGGGTATGGCTACACCTTC.

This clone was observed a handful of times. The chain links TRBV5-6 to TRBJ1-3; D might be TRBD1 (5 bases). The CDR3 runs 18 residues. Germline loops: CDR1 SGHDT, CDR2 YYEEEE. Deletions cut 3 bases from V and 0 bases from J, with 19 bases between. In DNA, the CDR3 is TGTGCCAGCAGCTACCCTAGGAGGACTAGGGGCTCTGGAAACACCATATATTTT. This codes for CASSYPRRTRGSGNTIYF.

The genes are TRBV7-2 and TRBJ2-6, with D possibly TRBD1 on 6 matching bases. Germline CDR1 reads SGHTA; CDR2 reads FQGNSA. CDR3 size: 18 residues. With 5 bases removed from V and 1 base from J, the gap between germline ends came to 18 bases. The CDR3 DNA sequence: TGTGCCAGCAGCAGGTCCCGGACAGTACTTTCTGGGGCCAACGTCCTGACTTTC. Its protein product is CASSRSRTVLSGANVLTF.

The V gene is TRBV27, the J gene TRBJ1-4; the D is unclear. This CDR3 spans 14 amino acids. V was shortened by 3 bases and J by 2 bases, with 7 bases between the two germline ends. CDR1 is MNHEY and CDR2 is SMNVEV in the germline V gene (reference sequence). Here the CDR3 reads CASSFLKTNEKLFF. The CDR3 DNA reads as TGTGCCAGCAGTTTCCTAAAGACTAATGAAAAACTGTTTTTT.

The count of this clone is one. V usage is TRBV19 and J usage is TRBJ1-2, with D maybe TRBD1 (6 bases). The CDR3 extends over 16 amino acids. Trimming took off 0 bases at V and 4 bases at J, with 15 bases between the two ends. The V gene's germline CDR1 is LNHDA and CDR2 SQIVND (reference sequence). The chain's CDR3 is CASSIEWGPSLYGYTF. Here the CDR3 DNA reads TGTGCCAGTAGTATAGAATGGGGGCCCTCCCTCTATGGCTACACCTTC.

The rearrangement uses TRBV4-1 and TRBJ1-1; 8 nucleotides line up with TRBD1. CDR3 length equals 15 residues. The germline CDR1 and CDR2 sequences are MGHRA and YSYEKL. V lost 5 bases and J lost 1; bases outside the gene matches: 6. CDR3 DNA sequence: TGCGCCAGCAGCTTGGGACAGGCGACGAACACTGAAGCTTTCTTT. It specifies CASSLGQATNTEAFF.

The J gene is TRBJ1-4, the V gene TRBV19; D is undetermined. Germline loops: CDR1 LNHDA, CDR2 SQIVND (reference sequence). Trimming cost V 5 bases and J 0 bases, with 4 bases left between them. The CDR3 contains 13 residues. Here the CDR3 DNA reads TGTGCCAGTAGTCCTACAACTAATGAAAAACTGTTTTTT. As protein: CASSPTTNEKLFF.

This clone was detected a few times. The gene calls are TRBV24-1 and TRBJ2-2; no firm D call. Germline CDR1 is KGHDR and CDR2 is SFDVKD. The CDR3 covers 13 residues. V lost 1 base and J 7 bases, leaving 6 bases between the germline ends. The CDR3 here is CATSDLIVGELFF. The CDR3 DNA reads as TGTGCCACCAGTGATTTAATCGTCGGGGAGCTGTTTTTT.

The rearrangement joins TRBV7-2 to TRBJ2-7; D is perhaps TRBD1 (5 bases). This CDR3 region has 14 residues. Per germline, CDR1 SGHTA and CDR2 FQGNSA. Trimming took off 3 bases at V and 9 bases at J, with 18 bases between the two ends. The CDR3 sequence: CASSFGGALRGQYF. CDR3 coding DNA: TGTGCCAGCAGCTTTGGTGGGGCACTACGAGGGCAGTACTTC.

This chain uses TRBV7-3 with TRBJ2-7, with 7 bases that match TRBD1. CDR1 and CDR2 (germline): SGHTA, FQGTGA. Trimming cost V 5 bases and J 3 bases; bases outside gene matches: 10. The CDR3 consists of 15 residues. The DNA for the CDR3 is TGTGCCAGCAGCGATTCCAGGGGACAGCTCTACGAGCAGTACTTC. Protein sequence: CASSDSRGQLYEQYF.

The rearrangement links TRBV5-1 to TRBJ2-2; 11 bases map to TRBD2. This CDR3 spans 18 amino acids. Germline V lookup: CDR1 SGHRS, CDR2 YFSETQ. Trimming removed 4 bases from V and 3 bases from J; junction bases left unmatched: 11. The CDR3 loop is CASSPRVSGGAYTGELFF. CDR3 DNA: TGCGCCAGCAGCCCCCGTGTTAGCGGGGGGGCCTACACCGGGGAGCTGTTTTTT. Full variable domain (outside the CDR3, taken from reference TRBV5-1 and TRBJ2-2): KAGVTQTPRYLIKTRGQQVTLSCSPISGHRSVSWYQQTPGQGLQFLFEYFSETQRNKGNFPGRFSGRQFSNSRSEMNVSTLELGDSALYLCASSPRVSGGAYTGELFFGEGSRLTVL.

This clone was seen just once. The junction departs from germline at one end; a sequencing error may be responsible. The CDR3 DNA is TGTGCCAGCAGTTTACTTATGGGACAGAAGAACTTC. Encoded protein: CASSLLMGQKNF. The gene calls are TRBV28 and TRBJ1-2; 7 positions agree with TRBD1. CDR3 length: 12 amino acids. The germline CDR1 and CDR2 sequences are MDHEN and SYDVKM.